A selection of T cell receptor beta chains follows, all from one sample in a study of CD8 T cells in ankylosing spondylitis. TCRdb passed the 5' RACE reads through MiXCR, listing each CDR3 protein once. The table shows around 250,000 distinct CDR3 sequences, with approximately 11% occurring only once. Sequenced input: blood, either unsorted or a sorted T cell fraction (not recorded which). These receptors were collected from a male donor with ankylosing spondylitis or in good health (not recorded which). The CDR3 runs from the conserved cysteine through the conserved F or W. The order of the fields is V gene, D gene, CDR3 length, J gene, clone size, CDR3 DNA, CDR3 protein. A D gene is named only where the DNA matches it firmly. Size tells how often a clone was seen (once, few, many) or the class of an expanded clone, and some rows leave it out.

v_gene: TRBV20-1
d_gene: -
len: 13
j_gene: TRBJ2-7
abundance: many
CDR3nt: TGCAGTGCCCGACCCTTTAGCTCCTACGAGCAGTACTTC
CDR3aa: CSARPFSSYEQYF

v_gene: TRBV5-1
d_gene: TRBD1
len: 14
j_gene: TRBJ2-2
abundance: many
CDR3nt: TGCGCCAGCACCCGGGACAGGGCCACCGGGGAGCTGTTTTTT
CDR3aa: CASTRDRATGELFF

v_gene: TRBV12-3/TRBV12-4
d_gene: -
len: 13
j_gene: TRBJ1-6
abundance: -
CDR3nt: TGTGCCAGCAGCCCGAGTGGGGGGTCACCCCTCCACTTT
CDR3aa: CASSPSGGSPLHF

v_gene: TRBV3-1
d_gene: -
len: 15
j_gene: TRBJ2-1
abundance: many
CDR3nt: TGTGCCAGCAGCCAAGACCCTAGCAACTACAATGAGCAGTTCTTC
CDR3aa: CASSQDPSNYNEQFF

v_gene: TRBV29-1
d_gene: TRBD1
len: 12
j_gene: TRBJ2-7
abundance: many
CDR3nt: TGCAGCGTTGAACAGGGGGCAGTCGAGCAGTACTTC
CDR3aa: CSVEQGAVEQYF

v_gene: TRBV30
d_gene: -
len: 12
j_gene: TRBJ2-1
abundance: many
CDR3nt: TGTGCCTGGAGTGTCCTCTGGGATGAGCAGTTCTTC
CDR3aa: CAWSVLWDEQFF

v_gene: TRBV13
d_gene: TRBD1
len: 15
j_gene: TRBJ1-3
abundance: -
CDR3nt: TGTGCCAGCAGCACCGGACAGGGTGTTGGAAACACCATATATTTT
CDR3aa: CASSTGQGVGNTIYF

v_gene: TRBV6-2/TRBV6-3
d_gene: TRBD2
len: 15
j_gene: TRBJ2-7
abundance: -
CDR3nt: TGTGCCAGCAGTCTCGGGACTAGCGGACCCTACGAGCAGTACTTC
CDR3aa: CASSLGTSGPYEQYF

v_gene: TRBV20-1
d_gene: TRBD1
len: 12
j_gene: TRBJ1-2
abundance: many
CDR3nt: TGCAGTGCTCCCCCAGGGGGCTATGGCTACACCTTC
CDR3aa: CSAPPGGYGYTF

v_gene: TRBV12-3/TRBV12-4
d_gene: -
len: 12
j_gene: TRBJ1-2
abundance: many
CDR3nt: TGTGCCAGCAGTTCCAAGTTCTATGGCTACACCTTC
CDR3aa: CASSSKFYGYTF

v_gene: TRBV29-1
d_gene: -
len: 14
j_gene: TRBJ1-5
abundance: many
CDR3nt: TGCAGCGTGCTACAGGCGGATAGCAATCAGCCCCAGCATTTT
CDR3aa: CSVLQADSNQPQHF

v_gene: TRBV5-1
d_gene: TRBD1
len: 15
j_gene: TRBJ2-5
abundance: -
CDR3nt: TGCGCCAGCAGCACCGGGACAGGGGGCTCTGAGACCCAGTACTTC
CDR3aa: CASSTGTGGSETQYF

v_gene: TRBV29-1
d_gene: -
len: 14
j_gene: TRBJ2-1
abundance: many
CDR3nt: TGCAGCGTTCCCTTAGAGAGCTCCTACAATGAGCAGTTCTTC
CDR3aa: CSVPLESSYNEQFF

v_gene: TRBV4-1
d_gene: TRBD1
len: 15
j_gene: TRBJ1-6
abundance: few
CDR3nt: TGCGCCAGCAGTGTCGGACAGGACTATCCTCTACCCCTCCACTTT
CDR3aa: CASSVGQDYPLPLHF

v_gene: TRBV3-1
d_gene: -
len: 16
j_gene: TRBJ1-6
abundance: -
CDR3nt: TGTGCCAGCAGCCAAGTGGCCCACATGTCTAATTCACCCCTCCACTTT
CDR3aa: CASSQVAHMSNSPLHF

v_gene: TRBV28
d_gene: TRBD2
len: 15
j_gene: TRBJ2-3
abundance: -
CDR3nt: TGTGCCAGCAGTTTGCCTAGCGGTAGCACAGATACGCAGTATTTT
CDR3aa: CASSLPSGSTDTQYF

v_gene: TRBV5-1
d_gene: TRBD1
len: 17
j_gene: TRBJ1-5
abundance: many
CDR3nt: TGCGCCAGCAGCTTCGGGACAGGGTCGCCGGTGGATCAGCCCCAGCATTTT
CDR3aa: CASSFGTGSPVDQPQHF

v_gene: TRBV5-1
d_gene: -
len: 16
j_gene: TRBJ2-2
abundance: many
CDR3nt: TGCGCCAGCAGCTTGCGGCCACGGAGGGACACCGGGGAGCTGTTTTTT
CDR3aa: CASSLRPRRDTGELFF

v_gene: TRBV7-6
d_gene: -
len: 17
j_gene: TRBJ2-6
abundance: many
CDR3nt: TGTGCCAGCAGCTTATCTTGGTATAGCTCTGGGGCCAACGTCCTGACTTTC
CDR3aa: CASSLSWYSSGANVLTF

v_gene: TRBV7-9
d_gene: -
len: 14
j_gene: TRBJ2-5
abundance: many
CDR3nt: TGTGCCAGCAGCTTAATTGGCGGTGGAGAGACCCAGTACTTC
CDR3aa: CASSLIGGGETQYF

v_gene: TRBV12-3/TRBV12-4
d_gene: -
len: 10
j_gene: TRBJ2-1
abundance: many
CDR3nt: TGTGCCAGCGGCCCGTATCAGCAGTTCTTC
CDR3aa: CASGPYQQFF

v_gene: TRBV15
d_gene: -
len: 16
j_gene: TRBJ2-3
abundance: many
CDR3nt: TGTGCCACCAGCAGAGTATCATTGAGAAAATGGGATACGCAGTATTTT
CDR3aa: CATSRVSLRKWDTQYF

v_gene: TRBV2
d_gene: -
len: 13
j_gene: TRBJ1-2
abundance: -
CDR3nt: TGTGCCAGCAGTTGGACCGCCATCCTGGGCTACACCTTC
CDR3aa: CASSWTAILGYTF

v_gene: TRBV5-1
d_gene: TRBD1
len: 15
j_gene: TRBJ2-1
abundance: many
CDR3nt: TGCGCCAGCAGCTTGGGACAGGGGACGAACAATGAGCAGTTCTTC
CDR3aa: CASSLGQGTNNEQFF

v_gene: TRBV5-1
d_gene: TRBD1
len: 14
j_gene: TRBJ2-3
abundance: many
CDR3nt: TGCGCCAGCAGCCCCGGACAGGGAACAGATACGCAGTATTTT
CDR3aa: CASSPGQGTDTQYF

v_gene: TRBV12-3/TRBV12-4
d_gene: TRBD2
len: 17
j_gene: TRBJ2-7
abundance: -
CDR3nt: TGTGCCAGCAGTTTACGGGTATTAAGCGGGGGGCCCTACGAGCAGTACTTC
CDR3aa: CASSLRVLSGGPYEQYF

v_gene: TRBV12-3/TRBV12-4
d_gene: -
len: 16
j_gene: TRBJ2-6
abundance: many
CDR3nt: TGTGCCAGCAGAACGACAGGCTTCGCTGGGGCCAACGTCCTGACTTTC
CDR3aa: CASRTTGFAGANVLTF

v_gene: TRBV5-1
d_gene: TRBD1
len: 16
j_gene: TRBJ1-6
abundance: many
CDR3nt: TGCGCCAGCAGCCCCAGAGGGACAGCCGCAGATTCACCCCTCCACTTT
CDR3aa: CASSPRGTAADSPLHF

v_gene: TRBV20-1
d_gene: -
len: 15
j_gene: TRBJ2-7
abundance: many
CDR3nt: TGCAGTGCTAGAGATGGAGCAGGGCTTACCCACGAGCAGTACTTC
CDR3aa: CSARDGAGLTHEQYF